This TCR beta chain was recovered during a study of CD8 T cells in ankylosing spondylitis (dated by TCRdb to between 2016 and 2019). Turning to the overall study: T cell receptor beta repertoires were profiled in healthy donors and ankylosing spondylitis patients so that disease-linked TCR variants could be found. In total, the full study cohort was made up of 85 to 140 healthy donors and 25 ankylosing spondylitis patients. Peripheral blood was sampled, and synovial fluid was additionally collected from ankylosing spondylitis patients.

The sequencer was an Illumina HiSeq 2500. TCR beta libraries were prepared by quantitative 5'-RACE with molecular barcodes. The study's processing was this. To identify disease-linked TCR variants, a new computational method was used, one built on a probabilistic model of VDJ rearrangement. In TCRdb, the public reads were trimmed at Q25 with fastp and aligned with MiXCR, with productive beta chains retained. Every CDR3 protein is listed once, alongside the most common genes and DNA of its rows. These V and J calls rely on TCRdb rather than the paper's analysis. This sample comprises 150,000 to 200,000 distinct CDR3 sequences, around a sixth of them detected only once. The top ten hold around 4.7% of the sample. The research as a whole found: Some motif variants had previously been reported in the synovial fluid and blood of reactive arthritis patients, which suggests shared mechanisms of disease initiation. A TCR beta motif of 7 or 8 highly homologous amino acid variants appeared characteristic of blood from ankylosing spondylitis patients. In peripheral blood, the disease-linked clones were found at relatively low frequencies and had a CD8+ phenotype. Significant enrichment of the disease-linked clones was reported in matched synovial fluid samples from ankylosing spondylitis patients.

In regard to this clonotype: The antigen it recognizes is unknown. Base qualities were left out, and no much larger clone turns up one base away.

V loses 2 bases at its end and J loses 4 bases; junction bases beyond the gene matches: 5. The germline V gene (reference sequence) supplies CDR1 DFQATT and CDR2 SNEGSKA. The CDR3 measures 14 amino acids from cysteine to phenylalanine. Only the CDR3 DNA stays, 42 bases, in frame from base 1. What was sequenced was blood, either unsorted or a sorted T cell fraction (not recorded which). This clonotype was obtained from a male donor under 35 with ankylosing spondylitis or in good health (not recorded which). Donor details come from another sample of the same person, matched by shared clones. The sequence is built from TRBV20-1 and TRBJ1-3, and TRBD1 aligns with 7 junction nucleotides. For the CDR3, the sequence is CSARQDRRGNTIYF. The sequence in DNA is TGCAGTGCTAGACAGGACAGGAGAGGAAACACCATATATTTT.